This T cell receptor beta chain was sequenced in a study of read filtering for tumor transcriptome and immune sequencing. The wider study: Whole-transcriptome libraries were prepared after DNase treatment. Regarding the study as a whole: Even smaller IR-seq throughput identified most shared clonotypes. Roughly 79% of IR-seq clonotypes had one read, totaling around 3.3% of reads; RNA-seq: approximately 73% and 42%.

Trimming pared 4 bases from V and 4 bases from J, leaving 12 bases between. The germline gives CDR1 SGHKS, CDR2 YYEKEE (reference sequence). The CDR3 extends over 14 amino acids. This clonotype has ten or more counts. Its antigen is unknown. The library was built from roughly 400 ng RNA with molecular barcoded adaptors for alpha/delta and beta/gamma chains. In TCRdb, the reads were re-called with MiXCR into one record per CDR3 protein. The table lists fewer than 100,000 distinct CDR3 sequences, roughly an eighth of them singletons. The receptor was isolated from a donor at least 40 years old with multiple myeloma. Sample: a population of CD138-negative cells sorted from bone marrow. J is TRBJ2-1 and V is TRBV5-5; perhaps TRBD2 as D (6 bases). CDR3 DNA sequence: TGTGCCAGCAGCCCGCTTAGCGGTTACAATGAGCAGTTCTTC. Protein sequence: CASSPLSGYNEQFF.